This TCR beta chain derives from a study of blood T cell repertoires in COVID-19 (dated by TCRdb to the early 2020s). With regard to the full study: The collaborator samples originated in the United States, Italy and Spain and spanned the acute and convalescent phases of COVID-19. The prospective study material was composed of cDNA or gDNA derived from T cells, B-cell-depleted T cells, or PBMCs. Deeply sampled blood TCRbeta repertoires from subjects exposed to, actively infected with, or recovered from COVID-19 were included in the dataset. The repertoires were released in a freely available public database intended as a resource for research on the immune response to SARS-CoV-2. Samples were obtained from the ongoing ImmuneRACE study (first 160 participants) and from over a thousand subjects provided by 6 global collaborators. The sample metadata nearly always contained a de-identified subject ID, COVID-19 status, age in years and sex. HLA class I and class II types, where available, came from metadata supplied by the sample provider rather than from assay-based typing.

Worth noting for this clone: The antigen it binds to is not known. Within one base of it there is no much larger clone, and no base qualities were kept.

Collaborating institutions collected whole blood in K2EDTA tubes following their own protocols. Collaborator samples were shipped for TCRbeta analysis as frozen whole blood, isolated PBMCs, or DNA extracted from either sample type. What the work shows at the level of the full study, not this receptor alone: The quantity of clinical and demographic metadata differed by source and by participant and was supplied without curation.

The immunoSEQ Assay, a bias-controlled multiplex PCR, was used to amplify TCRbeta CDR3 regions from genomic DNA. Per the authors' processing: Within the assay, amplification of reference gene primers was used to estimate how many nucleated cells each sample contained. To quantify the absolute abundance of each unique TCRbeta CDR3 rearrangement, sequence reads were collapsed and filtered. For each sample, productive Simpson clonality was calculated by taking the square root of Simpson's diversity index across productive rearrangements. In TCRdb, the immuneACCESS table is reduced to in-frame sequences with V and J assigned. These tables do not hold every clone; where another copy was compared, an unresolved V gene accounts for under half, and the others remain unexplained. The V and J calls and clone size come from that table; D and trimming were worked out from the DNA. The sample table records 25,000 to 30,000 clones; approximately 84% of these occur just once. The ten largest clonotypes hold 16% of the sample.

This TCR came from a woman aged 60 to 75 with acute or convalescent COVID-19. The specimen was peripheral blood.

The CDR3 reads CASSPPGQYNSPLHF. In nucleotides, the sequence is TGTGCCAGCAGCCCCCCGGGACAATATAATTCACCCCTCCACTTT. The chain was built from TRBV14 and TRBJ1-6; the D segment could be TRBD1, given 6 matching bases. The V and J ends are trimmed by 4 bases and 4 bases, leaving 11 bases between them. The CDR3 runs 15 residues from the cysteine to the phenylalanine. Of the read, only the CDR3 DNA is kept; its 45 bases are in frame from base 1. Reading the germline V gene gives CDR1 SGHDN and CDR2 FVKESK.